The entry below describes one TCR beta chain. The sample belongs to a study of T cell changes during pregnancy in multiple sclerosis. Some clones are missing from TCRdb's copy, which holds only in-frame ones; the method was immunoSEQ multiplex PCR. The sample includes tens of thousands of clones, around nine tenths of them seen just once. V was shortened by 8 bases and J by 2 bases, with 7 bases between the two germline ends. The CDR3 loop spans 13 amino acids. CDR1 and CDR2 from the germline V gene are MNHNS and SASEGT. The sequencing used peripheral blood, collected in the third trimester of pregnancy. This sequence originates from a female donor with multiple sclerosis, enrolled in a pregnancy study. The chain recombines TRBV6-1 with TRBJ2-6, with D maybe TRBD1 (6 bases). In DNA form, the CDR3 reads TGTGCCAGCCGGACAGCTGGGGCCAACGTCCTGACTTTC. It specifies CASRTAGANVLTF.